The 19 T cell receptor beta chains given below trace back to one sample, sequenced in a study of cytotoxic CD8 clonotypes in ibrutinib-treated CLL. Generated by immunoSEQ multiplex PCR, the TCRdb table keeps only in-frame clones and is missing some. The sample records some 310,000 clones, approximately 80% being singletons. This material consisted of PBMCs, taken before ibrutinib treatment. These receptor sequences come from a human donor with chronic lymphocytic leukemia.

The V gene is TRBV30, the J gene TRBJ1-5, with TRBD1 matching 9 bases. V gave up 3 bases and J gave up 0 bases; unmatched junction bases: 3. CDR3 size: 15 residues. From germline, CDR1 is GTSNPN and CDR2 SVGIG (reference sequence). The CDR3 protein is CAWSEDRGSNQPQHF. Written as DNA, the CDR3 is TGTGCCTGGAGCGAGGACAGGGGTAGCAATCAGCCCCAGCATTTT.

V and J are TRBV11-2 and TRBJ1-2, with 7 bases matching TRBD1. The CDR3 has 13 residues. The J segment lost 4 bases and the V segment lost 5 bases, leaving 4 bases of the junction unmatched. Germline-derived CDR1 and CDR2 are SGHAT and FQNNGV. As DNA, the CDR3 is TGTGCCAGCAGCCAGGGACAGACCTATGGCTACACCTTC. Translating it yields CASSQGQTYGYTF. Full variable domain (outside the CDR3, taken from reference TRBV11-2 and TRBJ1-2): EAGVAQSPRYKIIEKRQSVAFWCNPISGHATLYWYQQILGQGPKLLIQFQNNGVVDDSQLPKDRFSAERLKGVDSTLKIQPAKLEDSAVYLCASSQGQTYGYTFGSGTRLTVV.

The sample holds one count of this clone. The chain couples TRBV9 to TRBJ2-7, with TRBD2 matching over 9 bases. The CDR3 runs 16 residues. The J segment lost 5 bases and the V segment lost 3 bases, leaving 12 bases of the junction unmatched. Germline V lookup: CDR1 SGDLS, CDR2 YYNGEE. This CDR3 reads CASSAAGAGGPHEQYF. The CDR3 DNA reads TGTGCCAGCAGCGCAGCGGGGGCGGGAGGGCCCCACGAGCAGTACTTC.

This sequence joins TRBV6-5 and TRBJ1-1; D perhaps matches TRBD1 (5 bases). The CDR3 has 14 residues. Germline values: CDR1 MNHEY, CDR2 SVGAGI. V shed 7 bases and J shed 3 bases, with 15 bases lying between them. CDR3 coding DNA: TGTGCCAGCACGCCAGACAGACGGCACACTGAAGCTTTCTTT. This translates into CASTPDRRHTEAFF.

J is TRBJ1-1 and V is TRBV9; 8 bases map to TRBD1. Losses at the gene ends were 3 bases for V and 1 base for J; bases not matched to a gene: 8. This CDR3 is built from 16 residues. The germline CDR1 and CDR2 sequences are SGDLS and YYNGEE. The CDR3 DNA reads as TGTGCCAGCAGCGGAGCGACCGGGACAGGGAACACTGAAGCTTTCTTT. Its protein is CASSGATGTGNTEAFF.

The chain couples TRBV4-2 to TRBJ2-7; 9 bases agree with TRBD2. The V and J ends lost 4 bases and 4 bases, in that order; junction bases with no gene match: 5. The CDR3 is 14 amino acids. Germline V gives CDR1 LGHNA, CDR2 YNFKEQ. The chain's CDR3 is CASSPSLAGYEQYF. CDR3 coding DNA: TGTGCCAGCAGCCCTTCACTAGCGGGTTACGAGCAGTACTTC.

CDR3 protein: CASSLISGRWETQYF. For the CDR3, the DNA is TGTGCCAGCAGCTTAATTAGCGGAAGGTGGGAGACCCAGTACTTC. The rearrangement uses TRBV7-9 and TRBJ2-5, with D perhaps matching TRBD2 (6 bases). The length of the CDR3 is 15 residues. The ends were cut back, 2 bases at V and 5 bases at J, with 15 bases in the middle. Germline CDR1 SEHNR, CDR2 FQNEAQ (reference sequence).

The V and J genes are TRBV7-6 and TRBJ2-1, with unresolved D. V was pared by 2 bases and J by 3 bases, with 11 bases between. CDR3 length equals 15 residues. CDR1 and CDR2 (germline): SGHVS, FNYEAQ. In nucleotides, the CDR3 is TGTGCCAGCAGCTTAATGGACCGCGACTACAATGAGCAGTTCTTC. Its protein product is CASSLMDRDYNEQFF.

This clone was counted a few times. This rearrangement joins TRBV6-5 to TRBJ2-2; D remains ambiguous. V dropped 11 bases and J dropped 6 bases, with 13 bases sitting between them. Germline lookup yields CDR1 MNHEY and CDR2 SVGAGI. This CDR3 contains 12 residues. The CDR3 is CAVLLGSGELFF. In DNA, the CDR3 is TGTGCCGTCCTCCTAGGTTCCGGGGAGCTGTTTTTT.

The genes are TRBV19 and TRBJ2-1; D unclear. CDR3 length: 10 amino acids. Germline CDR1 is LNHDA and CDR2 is SQIVND (reference sequence). V shed 9 bases and J shed 11 bases, with 11 bases lying between them. The CDR3 DNA reads as TGTGCCAGAAGGTGGGTACAGCAGTTCTTC. Protein product: CARRWVQQFF.

This sequence joins TRBV18 and TRBJ2-3, with D maybe TRBD1 (5 bases). This CDR3 has 13 amino acids. V shed 1 base and J shed 4 bases, with 6 bases lying between them. Per the germline V gene, CDR1 is KGHSH and CDR2 is LQKENI. CDR3 in amino acids: CASSPQGSDTQYF. The CDR3 DNA sequence: TGTGCCAGCTCACCACAGGGGTCAGATACGCAGTATTTT.

This clone was found a few times. CDR3 nucleotides: TGTGCCAGCAGTCCCGGCAGGGCCCGGCCCCAGTACTTC. Residues: CASSPGRARPQYF. V is TRBV27 and J is TRBJ2-5; tentatively, D is TRBD1 (5 bases). Germline CDR1 is MNHEY and CDR2 is SMNVEV (reference sequence). The CDR3 spans 13 residues. V lost 5 bases to trimming and J lost 9 bases, with 16 bases between them.

J is TRBJ2-7 and V is TRBV14; D unclear. The CDR3 runs 14 residues. Between the trimmed V and J ends, which lost 5 bases and 0 bases, there was a span of 11 bases. Germline-derived CDR1 and CDR2 are SGHDN and FVKESK. CDR3 nucleotide sequence: TGTGCCAGCAGCTCGTTTTGGGACTCCTACGAGCAGTACTTC. It yields the protein CASSSFWDSYEQYF.

This chain links TRBV30 with TRBJ1-2, with D possibly being TRBD1 (5 bases). This CDR3 has 12 residues. Germline loops: CDR1 GTSNPN, CDR2 SVGIG (reference sequence). V lost 5 bases and J 8 bases, leaving 15 bases between the germline ends. CDR3 sequence (DNA): TGTGCCTGGCCTACATTTTCAGGGGGCTACACCTTC. It specifies CAWPTFSGGYTF.

The chain carries TRBV27 and TRBJ2-3, with D unresolved. Germline V gene lookup returns CDR1 MNHEY and CDR2 SMNVEV (reference sequence). The CDR3 consists of 16 residues. V lost 2 bases to trimming and J lost 4 bases, with 16 bases between them. The CDR3: CASSLRPSMGSDTQYF. The CDR3, as DNA: TGTGCCAGCAGTTTACGTCCGAGTATGGGGTCAGATACGCAGTATTTT.

The chain recombines TRBV2 with TRBJ1-5; D is ambiguous. The germline V gene has CDR1 SNHLY and CDR2 FYNNEI. This CDR3 is 13 amino acids long. V was trimmed by 6 bases and J by 1 base, leaving 7 bases between them. This CDR3 is CASRAASNQPQHF. The CDR3 DNA reads as TGTGCCAGCAGGGCGGCCAGCAATCAGCCCCAGCATTTT. The full variable domain, with the rest looked up from reference TRBV2 and TRBJ1-5, is EPEVTQTPSHQVTQMGQEVILRCVPISNHLYFYWYRQILGQKVEFLVSFYNNEISEKSEIFDDQFSVERPDGSNFTLKIRSTKLEDSAMYFCASRAASNQPQHFGDGTRLSIL.

Of note for this clone: The sample carries other DNA sequences with the same CDR3. The V call is TRBV15, the J call TRBJ2-7, with TRBD1 matching 10 bases. The CDR3 contains 15 residues. V gave up 3 bases and J gave up 2 bases; unmatched junction bases: 4. CDR1 LNHNV and CDR2 YYDKDF come from the germline V gene (reference sequence). CDR3 region: CATSRGTGDTYEQYF. The CDR3 region has the DNA TGTGCCACCAGCAGGGGGACAGGGGATACCTACGAGCAGTACTTC. Full variable domain (missing parts from reference TRBV15 and TRBJ2-7): DAMVIQNPRYQVTQFGKPVTLSCSQTLNHNVMYWYQQKSSQAPKLLFHYYDKDFNNEADTPDNFQSRRPNTSFCFLDIRSPGLGDTAMYLCATSRGTGDTYEQYFGPGTRLTVT.

The chain is built from TRBV25-1 and TRBJ2-1, with D hard to call. Trimming removed 4 bases from V and 7 bases from J, with 14 bases in between. CDR1 and CDR2 (germline): MGHDK, SYGVNS. This CDR3 contains 14 residues. CDR3 coding DNA: TGTGCCAGCAGTGTATCTTTAATAGGTAATGAGCAGTTCTTC. This translates into CASSVSLIGNEQFF.

The genes are TRBV12-5 and TRBJ1-1, with unresolved D. Germline lookup yields CDR1 LGHNT and CDR2 FRNRAP. This CDR3 region has 14 residues. The V end lost 0 bases, the J end lost 3 bases, and 8 bases lay between the germline ends. Here the CDR3 reads CASGLVRWDTEAFF. The CDR3 DNA follows: TGTGCTAGTGGTTTGGTAAGGTGGGACACTGAAGCTTTCTTT. The full variable domain, completed using reference TRBV12-5 and TRBJ1-1, is DARVTQTPRHKVTEMGQEVTMRCQPILGHNTVFWYRQTMMQGLELLAYFRNRAPLDDSGMPKDRFSAEMPDATLATLKIQPSEPRDSAVYFCASGLVRWDTEAFFGQGTRLTVV.